This T cell receptor beta chain originates from a study of T cell responses to AZD1222 COVID-19 vaccine. General study points: Of the AZD1222 recipients, only five to seven were seropositive at baseline.

TCRdb's table, derived via immunoSEQ multiplex PCR, lists solely in-frame clones and lacks some. The sample includes tens of thousands of clones, 70% to 90% seen only once; the top ten take under 5%. Points on this clone: What it recognizes is unknown.

The CDR3 totals 14 residues. Trimming shortened V by 5 bases and J by 0 bases, and 10 bases separated the two germline ends. In germline, CDR1 is SEHNR, CDR2 FQNEAQ (reference sequence). The chain is built from TRBV7-9 and TRBJ1-1; unclear D gene. The sequencing used peripheral blood, collected on day 0 of MenACWY control vaccination. The clonotype was recovered from an adult in good health. CDR3 coding DNA: TGTGCCAGCAGCGATCCCGAAGTGAACACTGAAGCTTTCTTT. Protein: CASSDPEVNTEAFF.